The entry that follows covers one T cell receptor beta chain sequence. The antigen is unknown. Treatment in this sample: roughly nine-day PBMC culture with coronavirus spike peptide pools or control peptides (ViraFEST assay). These data originate in a study of vaccination and CD4 T cells after COVID-19. Cultured CD4+ T cell DNA underwent sequencing with the Oncomine TCR Beta short-read assay. TCRdb fed the PCR reads into MiXCR, producing one record per CDR3 protein. The sample shows a few thousand distinct CDR3 sequences, about 71% of them seen only once. Per germline, CDR1 LNHDA and CDR2 SQIVND (reference sequence). This CDR3 spans 21 amino acids. The J segment lost 2 bases and the V segment lost 2 bases, leaving 12 bases of the junction unmatched.

The sequence derives from a human donor who had recovered from COVID-19. The chain uses TRBV19 and TRBJ2-4; TRBD2 aligns across 16 bases. The specimen was CD4+ T cells from blood, cultured in vitro. The CDR3 DNA follows: TGTGCCAGTAGTATAACGAGACCGGGGACTAGCGGGAGGGCGACCAAAAACATTCAGTACTTC. This sequence encodes CASSITRPGTSGRATKNIQYF. The full variable domain, in which reference TRBV19 and TRBJ2-4 provide the parts outside the CDR3, is DGGITQSPKYLFRKEGQNVTLSCEQNLNHDAMYWYRQDPGQGLRLIYYSQIVNDFQKGDIAEGYSVSREKKESFPLTVTSAQKNPTAFYLCASSITRPGTSGRATKNIQYFGAGTRLSVL.